The rows below give T cell receptor beta chains drawn from one sample of a study of blood T cells in healthy people across ages. A single record per CDR3 protein comes from TCRdb applying MiXCR to the 5' RACE reads. The sample shows about 1.1 million distinct CDR3 sequences, around two fifths of them seen only once. Material for sequencing was blood. These receptors were taken from a man between 18 and 35 years old in good health. Both conserved end residues are part of each CDR3.

CAWRSKLTPANYGYTF TRBJ1-2 TRBV30
CAIKETGAYGYTF TRBJ1-2 TRBV10-3
CASSKGGREPYYGYTF TRBJ1-2 TRBV9
CASSLPGYTDTQYF TRBJ2-3 TRBV12-3/TRBV12-4
CASTLRTGVTDTQYF TRBJ2-3 TRBV27
CSARLAGAGYQETQYF TRBJ2-5 TRBV20-1
CASSPMGQGIDTQYF TRBJ2-3 TRBV13
CASSLAGPQYSPLHF TRBJ1-6 TRBV5-1
CSAPGTGAFNEQYF TRBJ2-5 TRBV20-1
CASSLESGTQETQYF . TRBV18
CAMATSAGAYEQYF TRBJ2-7 TRBV10-3
CAISGQGSDEQFF TRBJ2-1 TRBV10-3
CASSRHLAPNQPQHF TRBJ1-5 TRBV12-3/TRBV12-4
CAGSVKEGVLTDTQYF TRBJ2-3 TRBV2
CASSPQSGGNIQYF TRBJ2-4 TRBV4-3
CATRDHRGATEAFF TRBJ1-1 TRBV15
CASSPGTSGYSEQFF TRBJ2-1 TRBV18
CASSLLVQGWRRQETQYF TRBJ2-5 TRBV28
CASSWRDSYNEQFF TRBJ2-1 TRBV5-1
CASSYQPRLAADTQYF TRBJ2-3 TRBV7-2
CSARDTGEQKSKWTQYF . TRBV20-1
CASSPWSRGRDTQYF TRBJ2-3 TRBV4-1
CASSFGGLSYNEQFF TRBJ2-1 TRBV5-1
CAISDLHRQGDYGYTF TRBJ1-2 TRBV10-3
CASSLPAAEPQHF TRBJ1-5 TRBV12-3/TRBV12-4
CSARATWGGGTGELFF TRBJ2-2 TRBV20-1
CASSLQGAGNTIYF TRBJ1-3 TRBV5-1
CASSIGSGGSNYGYTF TRBJ1-2 TRBV27
CASPLRDRVDGTEAFF TRBJ1-1 TRBV5-8
CASSFGYSTGELFF TRBJ2-2 TRBV27
CASSLAGVGTQHF TRBJ1-5 TRBV11-2
CASRRGAGYEQYF TRBJ2-7 TRBV25-1
CASRLGRTDTQYF TRBJ2-3 TRBV7-2
CASSGTSGGHPSTDTQYF TRBJ2-3 TRBV6-1
CASSYLVQGSYGYTF TRBJ1-2 TRBV6-5
CASSKTGQGIYGYTF TRBJ1-2 TRBV27
CASSLVQGAMDEQYF . TRBV11-2
CASSQAGTGEKLFF TRBJ1-4 TRBV4-1
CASSPSVSAGFNEQFF TRBJ2-1 TRBV7-2
CASSYVLPGHNEQFF TRBJ2-1 TRBV6-6
CASSLSTGGPLGTEAFF TRBJ1-1 TRBV27
CASSLSGLLGTQYF TRBJ2-5 TRBV27
CASSETSFQGGPNTGELFF TRBJ2-2 TRBV6-1
CASSFSTGRLLLTQYF TRBJ2-5 TRBV5-6
CASSSSSGTANEKLFF TRBJ1-4 TRBV12-3/TRBV12-4
CASSEAEHQPQHF TRBJ1-5 TRBV2
CASSGRPEETQYF TRBJ2-5 TRBV7-2
CASSPRQGLWQYF TRBJ2-5 TRBV7-3
CASSPGDRTYEQYF TRBJ2-7 TRBV4-2
CSASPGDHQETQYF TRBJ2-5 TRBV20-1
CASSQERGQGENEQFF TRBJ2-1 TRBV4-3
CASSPPKPSNTEAFF TRBJ1-1 TRBV6-2/TRBV6-3
CSTRDRGNEKLFF TRBJ1-4 TRBV29-1
CASRLGGPQPYNEQFF TRBJ2-1 TRBV27
CASSLGGDNEQFF TRBJ2-1 TRBV5-1
CASSQGGLAEESSYNEQFF TRBJ2-1 TRBV4-1
CSATGSGGRTDTQYF TRBJ2-3 TRBV20-1